This T cell receptor (beta chain) was captured in a study of T cell responses to AZD1222 COVID-19 vaccine. Study results and limitations: Rises in breadth and depth of Spike-specific TCRs came after two AZD1222 doses. Most donors were white British and more were female, and clonal diversity was possibly underestimated.

A remark on this clone: The antigen is unknown.

This CDR3 region has 11 residues. V was trimmed by 0 bases and J by 4 bases, leaving 1 base between them. From germline, CDR1 is WSHSY and CDR2 SAAADI. TCRdb's table, derived via immunoSEQ multiplex PCR, lists solely in-frame clones and lacks some. The profile shows about 180,000 clones, approximately 94% of them singletons. Doses given second, at about 4 or about 12 weeks, were pooled. This sequence originates from an adult who received the AZD1222 COVID-19 vaccine. This specimen consisted of peripheral blood, obtained 28 days after the second AZD1222 dose. The chain joins TRBV10-2 to TRBJ2-7; the D is unclear. The CDR3 bases are TGCGCCAGCAGTGAGTCTTACGAGCAGTACTTC. Translated, it gives CASSESYEQYF.